Shown below are 6 T cell receptor beta chains from a single sample sequenced in a study of preoperative IRX-2 immunotherapy in early breast cancer. Treatment meaning: preoperative locoregional IRX-2 cytokine immunotherapy. TCRdb keeps only in-frame clones here, not all; method: immunoSEQ multiplex PCR. The sample holds tens of thousands of clones, roughly 82% seen once. The material sequenced was lymph node tissue, taken after IRX-2 immunotherapy. The receptors were gathered from a human donor with breast cancer.

This chain connects TRBV1 to TRBJ2-1; the D call in the table, TRBD2, was not verified against the DNA. TRBV1 is labeled a pseudogene. The CDR3 spans 17 residues. The CDR3 DNA is TGCGCCAGCAGCCAAGGAGACGGGGGTCGCTCCTACAATGAGCAGTTCTTC. Its translation: CASSQGDGGRSYNEQFF.

This chain's CDR3 is CASSQGSGYGYEQYF. The CDR3 DNA reads as TGTGCCAGCAGCCAAGGGTCCGGGTATGGGTACGAGCAGTACTTC. The chain links TRBV14 to TRBJ2-7, with D hard to call. CDR1 is SGHDN and CDR2 is FVKESK in the germline V gene. CDR3 size: 15 residues. Trimming cost V 1 base and J 4 bases, with 14 bases left between them.

This rearrangement joins TRBV7-1 to TRBJ2-7, with D possibly being TRBD1 or TRBD2 (5 bases each). TRBV7-1 is assigned to the ORF class and has an uncertain function. V shed 3 bases and J shed 3 bases, with 24 bases lying between them. The CDR3 is made up of 18 amino acids. The CDR3 spells CASSSAKGTTRIGYEQYF. CDR3 coding DNA: TGTGCCAGCAGCTCTGCGAAAGGGACCACCCGAATCGGCTACGAGCAGTACTTC.

CDR3 DNA: TGTGCCAGCCGGGTCCCGTTAGCTAACTATGGCTACACCTTC. This translates into CASRVPLANYGYTF. V and J are TRBV7-6 and TRBJ1-2; D is undetermined. Germline loops: CDR1 SGHVS, CDR2 FNYEAQ. V was trimmed by 8 bases and J by 0 bases, leaving 13 bases between them. The length of the CDR3 is 14 residues.

The chain recombines TRBV11-3 with TRBJ2-1; 8 bases agree with TRBD1. The V gene end was trimmed by 3 bases and the J gene end by 0 bases; junction bases not matched to a gene: 10. The CDR3 totals 18 residues. CDR1 is SGHNT, CDR2 YENEEA, per germline. CDR3 region: CASSFKVATGGSYNEQFF. The CDR3 region has the DNA TGTGCCAGCAGCTTCAAGGTGGCTACAGGGGGCTCCTACAATGAGCAGTTCTTC.

This chain links TRBV6-8 with TRBJ1-2; D perhaps matches TRBD1 (5 bases). This CDR3 region has 14 residues. Trimming stripped 0 bases from V and 3 bases from J, with 8 bases between. Germline V gene lookup returns CDR1 MNHGY and CDR2 SAAAGT. CDR3 DNA: TGTGCCAGCAGTTACTCGCTGGGGGACTATGGCTACACCTTC. This translates into CASSYSLGDYGYTF.